One and the same sample provided the 18 T cell receptor beta chains below, sequenced in a study. TCRdb processed the 5' RACE reads anew with MiXCR; each CDR3 protein has one entry. The sample has 30,000 to 35,000 distinct CDR3 sequences, 25% to 30% seen once. Tregs were sorted as CD4+CD25+CD127-/low cells. Sequencing input: tumor-infiltrating Tregs sorted from the breast tumor. The source of these receptors is a female donor with breast cancer.

Relative to its sample, this clonotype is medium-sized (0.01 to 0.1%). The chain links TRBV6-5 to TRBJ1-6; D is possibly TRBD1 (6 bases). The CDR3 covers 16 residues. Trimming cost V 5 bases and J 6 bases, with 17 bases left between them. Per germline, CDR1 MNHEY and CDR2 SVGAGI. The DNA of the CDR3 is TGTGCCAGCAGTAAGCGTCGGGGGCTTAGTAATTCACCCCTCCACTTT. Its protein is CASSKRRGLSNSPLHF.

This clonotype was seen many times. This chain links TRBV3-1 with TRBJ2-7; the D is unclear. Germline values: CDR1 LGHDT, CDR2 YNNKEL (reference sequence). This CDR3 is built from 14 residues. Deletions cut 3 bases from V and 1 base from J, with 10 bases between. The CDR3 bases are TGTGCCAGCAGCCACCCCCGGGTTTCCTACGAGCAGTACTTC. Translating gives CASSHPRVSYEQYF.

This clonotype has more than one count but fewer than ten. This chain joins TRBV6-6 and TRBJ1-5, with D tentatively TRBD1 (6 bases). V was cut by 6 bases and J by 6 bases, with 15 bases left in between. This CDR3 has 14 amino acids. The germline CDR1 and CDR2 sequences are MNHNY and SVGAGI (reference sequence). In DNA, the CDR3 is TGTGCCAGCAGGAGAGGAGACAGGATTCAGCCCCAGCATTTT. The encoded protein is CASRRGDRIQPQHF.

There are many counts of this clonotype. J is TRBJ2-1 and V is TRBV12-3 or TRBV12-4, with D possibly TRBD2 on 6 matching bases. This CDR3 spans 14 amino acids. V lost 3 bases and J lost 6, with 12 bases in between. The CDR3 region is CASSLVGSGNEQFF. The CDR3 DNA follows: TGTGCCAGCAGTTTGGTCGGTAGCGGCAATGAGCAGTTCTTC.

Of note for this clonotype: A junction boundary mismatches the germline segment, possibly from a read error. This chain connects TRBV7-2 to TRBJ1-1; the D gene is possibly TRBD1 (5 bases). The CDR3 has 15 residues. Germline V lookup: CDR1 SGHTA, CDR2 FQGNSA. The CDR3 nucleotides read TGTGCCAGCGGCTTAGTCGGGGCGGGGGGCACTGAAGCTTTCTTT. Translated: CASGLVGAGGTEAFF.

By proportion, this clonotype is medium-sized. This chain joins TRBV12-3 or TRBV12-4 and TRBJ1-5; 10 bases fit TRBD1. The junction had 10 bases not matched to a gene; V was cut back by 1 base and J by 7 bases. The CDR3 covers 17 residues. The CDR3 protein is CASSLGDRGPRGQPQHF. Here the CDR3 DNA reads TGTGCCAGCAGTTTAGGGGACAGGGGCCCTCGGGGGCAGCCCCAGCATTTT.

This chain connects TRBV12-3 or TRBV12-4 to TRBJ2-1, with D hard to call. The CDR3 extends over 15 amino acids. Trimming cost V 5 bases and J 0 bases, with 11 bases left between them. CDR3 DNA sequence: TGTGCCAGCAGTCGTCCCTTGAGCTCCTACAATGAGCAGTTCTTC. Its protein is CASSRPLSSYNEQFF.

There are a few counts of this clonotype. The chain couples TRBV6-2 or TRBV6-3 to TRBJ1-1, with D uncertain. CDR3 length: 13 amino acids. V was trimmed by 6 bases and J by 5 bases, leaving 13 bases between them. Germline-derived CDR1 and CDR2 are MNHEY and SVGEGT. The CDR3 bases are TGTGCCAGCAGCTCTAGGGTGGAAACTGAAGCTTTCTTT. Translated, it gives CASSSRVETEAFF.

The V call is TRBV28, the J call TRBJ2-7; 7 bases match TRBD1. J lost 3 bases, V lost 1 base, and 6 bases had no gene match. The germline V gene has CDR1 MDHEN and CDR2 SYDVKM. CDR3 size: 15 residues. The CDR3 reads CASSLSGQSNYEQYF. In nucleotides, the CDR3 is TGTGCCAGCAGTTTATCGGGACAGAGCAACTACGAGCAGTACTTC.

Notes on this clonotype: As the CDR3 is not closed by the conserved phenylalanine or tryptophan, this likely results from a read error. The chain uses TRBV24-1 and TRBJ2-1; D is undetermined. This CDR3 contains 16 residues. Trimming took off 4 bases at V and 0 bases at J, with 12 bases between the two ends. Germline CDR1 and CDR2: KGHDR and SFDVKD. This CDR3 reads CATSDASARSYNEQFL. The CDR3 DNA reads TGTGCCACCAGTGACGCTTCCGCACGCTCCTACAATGAGCAGTTCCTC.

CDR3 amino acids: CASSLDGRALTGELFF. As DNA, the CDR3 is TGTGCCAGCAGCTTAGACGGGAGGGCCCTCACCGGGGAGCTGTTTTTT. The chain joins TRBV7-2 to TRBJ2-2; 8 nucleotides agree with TRBD2. From germline, CDR1 is SGHTA and CDR2 FQGNSA. With 1 base clipped from V and 4 bases from J, the junction kept 5 bases outside the gene matches. This CDR3 region has 16 residues. Full variable domain (missing parts from reference TRBV7-2 and TRBJ2-2): GAGVSQSPSNKVTEKGKDVELRCDPISGHTALYWYRQSLGQGLEFLIYFQGNSAPDKSGLPSDRFSAERTGGSVSTLTIQRTQQEDSAVYLCASSLDGRALTGELFFGEGSRLTVL.

This clonotype was seen a handful of times. A much larger clone is a single base away; this may be a read error. The V and J genes are TRBV6-5 and TRBJ2-7; D possibly corresponds to TRBD1 (7 bases). There are 16 residues in the CDR3. Trimming shortened V by 2 bases and J by 0 bases, and 14 bases separated the two germline ends. In germline, CDR1 is MNHEY, CDR2 SVGAGI. CDR3 protein: CASSYRRGLTSYEQYF. The CDR3 nucleotides read TGTGCCAGCAGTTACCGGAGGGGGCTCACCTCCTACGAGCAGTACTTC.

The CDR3 DNA reads as TGTGCCAGCTCACCAGTCGGACAGGGGGCTGGCGGCTACACCTTC. Amino acids: CASSPVGQGAGGYTF. The chain carries TRBV18 and TRBJ1-2, with TRBD1 identical over 11 bases. Trimming removed 2 bases from V and 8 bases from J; junction bases left unmatched: 7. Germline V CDR1 and CDR2: KGHSH, LQKENI. The CDR3 is made up of 15 amino acids.

The table lists this clonotype with many counts. At one end the junction does not follow the germline gene, possibly because of a read error. The chain employs TRBV7-6 and TRBJ2-1; 11 positions agree with TRBD2. This CDR3 contains 15 residues. Germline V gives CDR1 SGHVS, CDR2 FNYEAQ. CDR3 amino acids: CASSLAGGPGNEQFF. In DNA, the CDR3 is TGTGCCAGCAGTTTAGCGGGAGGGCCCGGCAATGAGCAGTTCTTC.

For this clonotype: This may come from a read error, since a much larger clone is one base off. DNA for the CDR3: TGCGCCAGCAGTGAGTTCAGGGGGAACAATGGCTACACCTTC. Translation gives CASSEFRGNNGYTF. The chain combines TRBV10-2 with TRBJ1-2, with 7 nucleotides matching TRBD1. V shed 1 base and J 6 bases; nucleotides not matched to a gene: 5. The CDR3 has 14 residues. Germline-derived CDR1 and CDR2 are WSHSY and SAAADI.

This clonotype has at least ten counts. The J gene is TRBJ2-5, the V gene TRBV9; 7 nucleotides align to TRBD2. The CDR3 has 15 amino acids. Trimming removed 0 bases from V and 4 bases from J; junction bases left unmatched: 6. Germline CDR1 reads SGDLS; CDR2 reads YYNGEE. CDR3 residues: CASSVGAGRAETQYF. CDR3 sequence (DNA): TGTGCCAGCAGCGTAGGAGCGGGGAGGGCAGAGACCCAGTACTTC.

In this sample, this clonotype turned up many times. The chain carries TRBV5-4 and TRBJ2-5; D not resolved. V was cut by 4 bases and J by 0 bases, with 13 bases left in between. CDR1 and CDR2 (germline): SGHNT, YYREEE (reference sequence). The CDR3 is made up of 15 amino acids. The CDR3 DNA reads as TGTGCCAGCAGCCACGATACAGCTTACCAAGAGACCCAGTACTTC. It is translated as CASSHDTAYQETQYF.

V is TRBV10-3 and J is TRBJ2-3; D call uncertain. This CDR3 contains 13 residues. V lost 0 bases and J lost 6, with 7 bases in between. Germline CDR1 reads ENHRY; CDR2 reads SYGVKD. CDR3 bases: TGTGCCATCAGTGAGTCTAGTGTGGATACGCAGTATTTT. Protein product: CAISESSVDTQYF.